This T cell receptor (beta chain) was recorded in a study of PD-1 blockade in classical Hodgkin lymphoma. The CDR3 runs 13 residues. CDR1 and CDR2 (germline): SNHLY, FYNNEI. Trimming left V 9 bases short and J 2 bases short, with 13 bases between. Every patient had relapsed following autologous stem cell transplantation, and cohorts differed in brentuximab vedotin exposure. TCRdb's table, derived via immunoSEQ multiplex PCR, lists solely in-frame clones and lacks some. The sample contains 80,000 to 100,000 clones, around 81% of which appear only once. This clone was observed a few times. Specimen: peripheral blood mononuclear cells (PBMCs), collected before the second cycle of nivolumab. The chain uses TRBV2 and TRBJ1-2; D is unresolved. The receptor was derived from a human donor with classical Hodgkin lymphoma. CDR3 bases: TGTGCCAGTAAGAGGGATGTGAACTATGGCTACACCTTC. It encodes CASKRDVNYGYTF.